Listed here is a single TCR beta chain. Its target is not known. This record belongs to a study of healthy donors' naive CD4 and CD8 T cells. General study results and limits: Negatively charged CDR3s marked CD8+ lineage; positively charged CDR3s marked CD4+ lineage. Naive CD4+ and CD8+ cells reportedly differed in usage of most V and J genes.

Naive CD4+ cells were sorted as CD4+CD8-CD45RO-CD45RA+; naive CD8+ as CD8+CD4-CD45RA+CD27bright. Starting from about 0.55 ug of total RNA, TCR libraries were made with linear amplification. In TCRdb, the reads were re-called with MiXCR into one record per CDR3 protein. Seen here are approximately 200,000 distinct CDR3 sequences, 65% to 75% observed once, and the top ten hold around 2%. The TCR originated in a pool of human donors in good health; the sample pools cells from several healthy donors. The sample comprised naive CD4+ and CD8+ T cells sorted from blood, pooled from several donors.

The CDR3 DNA follows: TGTGCCAGCGTCCAGGCCTTAAATTCACCCCTCCACTTT. This translates into CASVQALNSPLHF. The gene calls are TRBV6-2 or TRBV6-3 and TRBJ1-6; D unclear. V lost 8 bases and J 7 bases, leaving 12 bases between the germline ends. Germline V gene lookup returns CDR1 MNHEY and CDR2 SVGEGT. The CDR3 sequence is 13 residues long.